This TCR beta chain is from a study of blood T cell repertoires in COVID-19. The CDR3 is 15 amino acids. The V and J ends lost 4 bases and 5 bases respectively, with 17 bases between them. The germline V gene has CDR1 SGHRS and CDR2 YFSETQ. Recruited during active infection, patients (from Seattle) were subsequently followed longitudinally. As originally analysed: By means of reference gene primer amplification, nucleated cell counts were estimated. Sequenced by immunoSEQ multiplex PCR; TCRdb stores in-frame clones only, minus some. The V and J calls and clone size come from that table; D and trimming were worked out from the DNA. Found here are approximately 300,000 clones, about nine tenths of them singletons; the top ten hold 11%.

This chain uses TRBV5-1 with TRBJ2-3; a weak D match, TRBD2 (6 bases). The sequenced sample consisted of peripheral blood. The receptor was derived from a woman under 40 with COVID-19, enrolled during active disease. The CDR3, as DNA: TGCGCCAGCAGCGTCGGGGCGGGAATGTTAGATACGCAGTATTTT. Translated, it gives CASSVGAGMLDTQYF.